This T cell receptor beta chain was identified in a study of blood T cell repertoires in COVID-19. The germline gives CDR1 ENHRY, CDR2 SYGVKD. Between the trimmed V and J ends, which lost 2 bases and 0 bases, there was a span of 7 bases. The CDR3 has 15 amino acids. Sequencing used immunoSEQ multiplex PCR; TCRdb keeps in-frame clones, though not all of them. Here the sample spans roughly 160,000 clones, 80% being singletons. This clone was observed a single time. This clonotype was sampled from a woman aged 55-69 years who had recovered from COVID-19. The sequenced material came from PBMCs or T cells enriched from blood (not recorded which). This sequence joins TRBV10-3 and TRBJ2-2, with TRBD1 as a possible D gene (5 bases). The CDR3 bases are TGTGCCATCAGTGAGGGGGCCCCGAACACCGGGGAGCTGTTTTTT. Amino acids: CAISEGAPNTGELFF.